This T cell receptor (beta chain) was identified during a study of blood T cell repertoires in COVID-19. This clone was seen just once. The germline V gene encodes CDR1 KGHSH and CDR2 LQKENI. This CDR3 is 14 amino acids long. The junction had 6 bases not matched to a gene; V was cut back by 4 bases and J by 5 bases. TCRdb's table, derived via immunoSEQ multiplex PCR, lists solely in-frame clones and lacks some. The table records roughly 43,000 clones, about 88% of them present only once. Sequencing was done on a sample of PBMCs or T cells enriched from blood (not recorded which). This TCR was sampled from a woman aged 45 to 65 who had recovered from COVID-19. The rearrangement joins TRBV18 to TRBJ2-7; TRBD1 aligns across 9 bases. CDR3 nucleotides: TGTGCCAGCTCACGCCGGGACAGGGACCACGAGCAGTACTTC. Amino acid sequence: CASSRRDRDHEQYF.